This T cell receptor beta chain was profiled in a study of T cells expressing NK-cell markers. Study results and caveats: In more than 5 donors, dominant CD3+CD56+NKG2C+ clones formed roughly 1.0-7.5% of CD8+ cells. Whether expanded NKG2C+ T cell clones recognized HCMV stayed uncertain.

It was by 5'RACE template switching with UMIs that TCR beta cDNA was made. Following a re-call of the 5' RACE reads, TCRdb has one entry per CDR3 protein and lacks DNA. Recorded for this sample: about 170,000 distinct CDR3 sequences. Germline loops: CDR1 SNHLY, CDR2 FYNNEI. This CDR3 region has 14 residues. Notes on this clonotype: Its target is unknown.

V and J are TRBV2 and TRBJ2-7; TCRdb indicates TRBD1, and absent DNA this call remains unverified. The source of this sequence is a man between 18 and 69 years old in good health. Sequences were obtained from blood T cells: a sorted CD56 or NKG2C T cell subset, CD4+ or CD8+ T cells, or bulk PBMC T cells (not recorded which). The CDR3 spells CASRRGQISYEQYF.